These T cell receptor beta chains were read from a single sample in a study of early T cells in non-severe SARS-CoV-2 infection. Each CDR3 protein gets one entry after TCRdb re-called the 5' RACE reads with MiXCR. The sample has tens of thousands of distinct CDR3 sequences; under 15% are singletons. Sequenced material: whole blood, taken at baseline. The receptors come from an adult who was a healthcare worker with PCR-confirmed SARS-CoV-2 infection or an uninfected control (not recorded which). Both conserved end residues are trimmed from each CDR3.

j_call v_call cdr3_aa
TRBJ2-6 TRBV7-9 ASSLVRLRQGIVSGANVLT
TRBJ2-2 TRBV2 ARSRDRANTGELF
TRBJ2-1 TRBV28 ASSPPSGGLIYEQF
TRBJ2-1 TRBV7-9 ASSPPGLAGVEQF
TRBJ1-3 TRBV5-1 ASRLTGGNTIY
TRBJ1-2 TRBV20-1 SAKPEYGYT
TRBJ2-5 TRBV7-9 ASRTELETQY
TRBJ1-4 TRBV28 ASSLSGTGGNEKLF
TRBJ2-7 TRBV5-1 ASSFRGSSYEQY
TRBJ1-2 TRBV29-1 SVRPDPPNYGYT
TRBJ1-1 TRBV27 ASSGRVPRDTEAF
TRBJ2-7 TRBV9 ASSPSGYEQY
TRBJ1-1 TRBV28 ASSLGQGRKNTEAF
TRBJ1-1 TRBV2 ASKGHQGDTEAF
TRBJ2-7 TRBV15 ATSPDRGDSYEQY
TRBJ2-5 TRBV11-2 ASTLLAETQY
TRBJ2-1 TRBV11-3 ASSTSGTGGWDEQF
TRBJ2-7 TRBV7-2 ASSRGQGGQY
TRBJ2-1 TRBV10-1 ASSDAQTQQF
TRBJ2-5 TRBV7-2 ASSLVLYETQY
TRBJ2-7 TRBV7-2 ASSTRTGSEQY
TRBJ2-3 TRBV20-1 SARTPRQTSTDTQY
TRBJ2-1 TRBV5-1 ASSLGTGSYNEQF
TRBJ2-1 TRBV5-1 ASSLAVRGSYNEQF
TRBJ1-3 TRBV4-3 ASSPRRIVDTIY
TRBJ2-1 TRBV12-3/TRBV12-4 ASSHQGRGPNEQF
TRBJ2-2 TRBV7-3 ASRGGPETGELF
TRBJ1-2 TRBV5-1 ASNPGTGERGYT
TRBJ1-6 TRBV20-1 SAPSGGGSPLH
TRBJ1-5 TRBV5-8 ATSRASLLQPQH
TRBJ2-1 TRBV6-2/TRBV6-3 ASRDGLGGYNEQF